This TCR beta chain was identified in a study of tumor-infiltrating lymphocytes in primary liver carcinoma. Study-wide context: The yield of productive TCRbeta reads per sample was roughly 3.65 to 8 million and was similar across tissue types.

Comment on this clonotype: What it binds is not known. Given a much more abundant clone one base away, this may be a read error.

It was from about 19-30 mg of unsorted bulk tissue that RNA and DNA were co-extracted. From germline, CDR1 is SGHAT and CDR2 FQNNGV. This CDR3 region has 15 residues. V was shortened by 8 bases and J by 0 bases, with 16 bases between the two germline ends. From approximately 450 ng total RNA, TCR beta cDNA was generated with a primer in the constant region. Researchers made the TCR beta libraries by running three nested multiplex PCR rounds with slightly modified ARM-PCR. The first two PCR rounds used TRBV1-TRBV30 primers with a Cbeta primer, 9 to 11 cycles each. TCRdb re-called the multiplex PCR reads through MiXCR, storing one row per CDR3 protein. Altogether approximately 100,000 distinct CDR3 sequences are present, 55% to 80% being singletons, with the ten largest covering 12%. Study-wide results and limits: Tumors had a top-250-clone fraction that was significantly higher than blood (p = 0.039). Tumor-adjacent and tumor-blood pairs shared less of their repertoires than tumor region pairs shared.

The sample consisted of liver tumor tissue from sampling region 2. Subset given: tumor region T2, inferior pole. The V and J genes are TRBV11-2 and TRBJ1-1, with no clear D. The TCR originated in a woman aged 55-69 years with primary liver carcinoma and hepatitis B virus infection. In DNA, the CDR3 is TGTGCCAGCGGCCCCAGGTTCTTAATGAACACTGAAGCTTTCTTT. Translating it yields CASGPRFLMNTEAFF.